This TCR beta chain originates from a study of cytomegalovirus exposure and HLA in healthy donors. Of note for this clone: The antigen remains undetermined.

Amplification used 60 Vbeta primers and 13 Jbeta primers. The method was immunoSEQ multiplex PCR; TCRdb's version includes in-frame clones alone and lacks a portion of them. This sample's table reports over 100,000 clones. General study results and limits: Sequencing likely produced, as an artifact, a cluster of highly shared sequence variants.

The CDR3 runs to 14 residues. Germline values: CDR1 SGHNT, CDR2 YENEEA. V shed 3 bases and J 8 bases; nucleotides not matched to a gene: 8. Sequencing was performed on PBMCs. This sequence was found in a man between 35 and 55 years old in good health and CMV-seropositive. The rearrangement links TRBV11-3 to TRBJ2-3, with 7 bases identical to TRBD2. Here the CDR3 reads CASSFGLSGGTQYF. The CDR3 DNA reads TGTGCCAGCAGCTTCGGACTTTCGGGGGGTACGCAGTATTTT.